A single sample is the source of the 13 T cell receptor beta chains below, sequenced in a study of a mutant IDH1 vaccine in newly diagnosed glioma (dated by TCRdb to the early 2020s). Sample time point, as interpreted from the label and publication: week 11, during vaccination. Each vaccine dose, consisting of 300 ug of a 20-mer mutant IDH1 peptide in Montanide, was administered subcutaneously with topical imiquimod. Libraries were constructed by the immunoSEQ multiplex PCR assay. The table comes from immuneACCESS by way of TCRdb, which keeps in-frame sequences with V and J called. Part of the clones is missing from these tables; in studies checked, under half for an unresolved V gene and the rest for unknown reasons. This sample is represented by around 26,000 clones; around 70% of them were singletons. Of the sample, 9.5% to 12% is held by the ten largest clones. These receptors have no known antigen.

The starting material was peripheral blood mononuclear cells (PBMCs), obtained from a glioma patient whose treatment included an IDH1 peptide vaccine. The receptor set was obtained from a man between 18 and 35 years old with glioma. Some clones in this sample may be carry-over from other donors' samples.

This chain connects TRBV4-3 to TRBJ1-2; D perhaps matches TRBD1 (6 bases). Germline-derived CDR1 and CDR2 are LGHNA and YSLEER. The CDR3 length is 14 residues. V shed 4 bases and J shed 7 bases, with 16 bases lying between them. This CDR3 is CASSLAGTRSGYTF. DNA of the CDR3: TGCGCCAGCAGCCTTGCCGGGACAAGATCTGGCTACACCTTC.

The chain recombines TRBV19 with TRBJ2-1; 7 bases align to TRBD1. Trimming took 5 bases from V and 9 from J; bases not matched to a gene: 13. The CDR3 sequence is 15 residues long. In germline, CDR1 is LNHDA, CDR2 SQIVND (reference sequence). The CDR3 sequence: CASSEQGSFLVEQFF. In DNA, the CDR3 is TGTGCCAGTAGTGAACAGGGGTCTTTCCTCGTTGAGCAGTTCTTC.

V is TRBV28 and J is TRBJ2-7; tentatively, D is TRBD1 or TRBD2 (5 bases each). This CDR3 region has 14 residues. From germline, CDR1 is MDHEN and CDR2 SYDVKM. V was clipped by 1 base and J by 2 bases, with 9 bases between them. In DNA form, the CDR3 reads TGTGCCAGCAGTTTATCAGGGAGCACCTACGAGCAGTACTTC. Encoded protein: CASSLSGSTYEQYF.

V is TRBV4-1 and J is TRBJ1-2; D remains ambiguous. V dropped 0 bases and J dropped 2 bases, with 10 bases sitting between them. Germline lookup yields CDR1 MGHRA and CDR2 YSYEKL. CDR3 length: 15 residues. This CDR3 reads CASSQDSGFNYGYTF. The CDR3, as DNA: TGCGCCAGCAGCCAAGATTCCGGGTTCAACTATGGCTACACCTTC.

This clone was picked up one time. The chain combines TRBV5-6 with TRBJ1-5, with TRBD1 matching 7 bases. This CDR3 has 15 amino acids. Germline lookup yields CDR1 SGHDT and CDR2 YYEEEE. With V trimmed by 6 bases and J by 1 base, 7 bases remained unmatched. This chain's CDR3 is CASNSGQQSNQPQHF. The DNA of the CDR3 is TGTGCCAGCAACTCGGGACAGCAAAGCAATCAGCCCCAGCATTTT. Full variable domain (missing parts from reference TRBV5-6 and TRBJ1-5): DAGVTQSPTHLIKTRGQQVTLRCSPKSGHDTVSWYQQALGQGPQFIFQYYEEEERQRGNFPDRFSGHQFPNYSSELNVNALLLGDSALYLCASNSGQQSNQPQHFGDGTRLSIL.

The rearrangement links TRBV9 to TRBJ1-1; D is unresolved. Germline-derived CDR1 and CDR2 are SGDLS and YYNGEE. This CDR3 comprises 12 residues. V dropped 3 bases and J dropped 4 bases, with 7 bases sitting between them. The CDR3: CASSDRGTEAFF. The CDR3 DNA sequence: TGTGCCAGCAGCGATCGGGGCACTGAAGCTTTCTTT.

V is TRBV2 and J is TRBJ2-7; tentatively, D is TRBD1 (6 bases). The V end was cut by 2 bases, the J end by 5 bases, with 13 bases between. This CDR3 has 14 residues. The germline V gene has CDR1 SNHLY and CDR2 FYNNEI. CDR3 protein: CASSESTGFDEQYF. CDR3 DNA: TGTGCCAGCAGTGAAAGTACAGGGTTCGACGAGCAGTACTTC.

The V gene is TRBV27, the J gene TRBJ1-5; 7 nucleotides agree with TRBD1. Germline CDR1 reads MNHEY; CDR2 reads SMNVEV (reference sequence). This CDR3 contains 15 residues. V trimming: 0 bases; J trimming: 5 bases; junction bases outside the gene matches: 4. CDR3 nucleotides: TGTGCCAGCAGTTTATCTCAGGGGGGACATCAGCCCCAGCATTTT. Translation: CASSLSQGGHQPQHF.

The rearrangement links TRBV19 to TRBJ1-2; D might be TRBD1 (6 bases). V shed 3 bases and J shed 2 bases, with 7 bases lying between them. Germline V gives CDR1 LNHDA, CDR2 SQIVND (reference sequence). CDR3 length: 13 amino acids. The CDR3 loop reads CASSIDRNYGYTF. The CDR3 nucleotides read TGTGCCAGTAGTATCGACAGGAACTATGGCTACACCTTC.

This chain connects TRBV4-2 to TRBJ1-2; D not resolved. The V gene lost 1 base and the J gene lost 8 bases, with 8 bases spanning the gap. Germline V gene lookup returns CDR1 LGHNA and CDR2 YNFKEQ. The CDR3 length is 12 residues. The CDR3 reads CASSQAPGGYTF. The CDR3 region has the DNA TGTGCCAGCAGCCAAGCCCCCGGGGGCTACACCTTC.

This clone occurred a few times. The chain combines TRBV7-9 with TRBJ2-7, with D tentatively TRBD2 (7 bases). The CDR3 has 15 residues. V was cut by 5 bases and J by 4 bases, with 18 bases left in between. Germline V gene lookup returns CDR1 SEHNR and CDR2 FQNEAQ (reference sequence). The chain's CDR3 is CASSRPGGEIYEQYF. The CDR3 bases are TGTGCCAGCAGCCGGCCGGGGGGCGAAATTTACGAGCAGTACTTC.

V and J are TRBV7-9 and TRBJ1-3; D possibly corresponds to TRBD1 (5 bases). The CDR3 runs to 12 residues. Trimming cost V 8 bases and J 0 bases, with 5 bases left between them. Germline values: CDR1 SEHNR, CDR2 FQNEAQ (reference sequence). CDR3 loop: CASGGSGNTIYF. The DNA of the CDR3 is TGTGCCAGCGGGGGCTCTGGAAACACCATATATTTT.

V is TRBV7-8 and J is TRBJ2-7, with TRBD1 as a possible D gene (6 bases). Trimming took 4 bases from V and 3 from J, leaving 13 bases between them. The CDR3 extends over 14 amino acids. Looked up from germline, CDR1 is SGHVS and CDR2 is FQNEAQ. The CDR3 sequence is CASSYYVDSYEQYF. CDR3 sequence (DNA): TGTGCCAGCAGCTACTACGTGGACAGCTACGAGCAGTACTTC.